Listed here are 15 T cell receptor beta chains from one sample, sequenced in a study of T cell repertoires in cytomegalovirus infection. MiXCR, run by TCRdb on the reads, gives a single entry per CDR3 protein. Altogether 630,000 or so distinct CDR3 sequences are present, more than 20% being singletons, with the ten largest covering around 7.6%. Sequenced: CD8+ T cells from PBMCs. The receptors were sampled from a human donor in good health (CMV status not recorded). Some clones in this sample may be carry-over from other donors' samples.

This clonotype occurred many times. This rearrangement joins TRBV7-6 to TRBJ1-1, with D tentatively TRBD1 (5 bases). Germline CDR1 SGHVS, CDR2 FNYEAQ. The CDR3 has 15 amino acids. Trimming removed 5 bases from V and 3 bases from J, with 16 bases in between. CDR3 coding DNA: TGTGCCAGCAGCCCGGGACGAGGAAAAGACACTGAAGCTTTCTTT. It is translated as CASSPGRGKDTEAFF.

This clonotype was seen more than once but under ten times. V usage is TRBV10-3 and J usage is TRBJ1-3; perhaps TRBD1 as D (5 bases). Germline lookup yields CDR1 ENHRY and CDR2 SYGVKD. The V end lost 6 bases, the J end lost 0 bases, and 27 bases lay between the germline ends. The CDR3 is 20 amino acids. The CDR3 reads CAIRETLRDAGYYSGNTIYF. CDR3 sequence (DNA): TGTGCCATCAGGGAGACACTCCGGGACGCCGGGTATTACTCTGGAAACACCATATATTTT.

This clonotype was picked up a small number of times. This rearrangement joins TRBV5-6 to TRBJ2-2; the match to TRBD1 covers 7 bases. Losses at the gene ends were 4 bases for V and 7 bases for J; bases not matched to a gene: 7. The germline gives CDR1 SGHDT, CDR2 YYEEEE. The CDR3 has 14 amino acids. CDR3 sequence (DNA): TGTGCCAGCAGCCCAACAGGGGTAATCGGGGAGCTGTTTTTT. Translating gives CASSPTGVIGELFF.

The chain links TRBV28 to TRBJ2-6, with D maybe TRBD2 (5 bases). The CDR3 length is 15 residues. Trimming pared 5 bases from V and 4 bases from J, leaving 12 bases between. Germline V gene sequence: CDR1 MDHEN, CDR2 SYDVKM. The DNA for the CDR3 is TGTGCCAGCAGTCAAGAGGGAACCGGGGCCAACGTCCTGACTTTC. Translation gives CASSQEGTGANVLTF.

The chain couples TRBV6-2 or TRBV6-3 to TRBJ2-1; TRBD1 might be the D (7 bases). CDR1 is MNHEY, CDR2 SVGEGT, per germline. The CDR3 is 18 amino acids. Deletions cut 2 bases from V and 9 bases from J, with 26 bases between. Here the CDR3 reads CASSYPQYRGRGGVEQFF. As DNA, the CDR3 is TGTGCCAGCAGTTACCCTCAGTACAGGGGCCGGGGCGGGGTTGAGCAGTTCTTC.

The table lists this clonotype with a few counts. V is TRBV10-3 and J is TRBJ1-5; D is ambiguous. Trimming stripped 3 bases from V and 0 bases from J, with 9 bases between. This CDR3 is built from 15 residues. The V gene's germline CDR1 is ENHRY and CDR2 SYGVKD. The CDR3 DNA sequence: TGTGCCATCAGTGACCGAGGAGATAGCAATCAGCCCCAGCATTTT. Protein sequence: CAISDRGDSNQPQHF.

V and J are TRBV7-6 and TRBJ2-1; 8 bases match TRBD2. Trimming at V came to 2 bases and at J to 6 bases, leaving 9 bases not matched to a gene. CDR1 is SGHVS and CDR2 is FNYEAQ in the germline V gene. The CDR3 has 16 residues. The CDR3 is CASSLKAGGALNEQFF. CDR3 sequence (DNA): TGTGCCAGCAGCTTAAAAGCCGGGGGGGCCCTCAATGAGCAGTTCTTC.

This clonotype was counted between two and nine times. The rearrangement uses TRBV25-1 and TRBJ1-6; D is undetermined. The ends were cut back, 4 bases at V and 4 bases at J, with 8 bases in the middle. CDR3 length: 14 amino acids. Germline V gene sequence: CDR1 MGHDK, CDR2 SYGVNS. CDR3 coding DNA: TGTGCCAGCAGTGGACAACTTTATAATTCACCCCTCCACTTT. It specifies CASSGQLYNSPLHF.

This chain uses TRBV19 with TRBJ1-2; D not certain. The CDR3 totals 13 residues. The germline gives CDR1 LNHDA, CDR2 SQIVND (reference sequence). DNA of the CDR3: TGTGTCAGGTCCCAAGAGGGAGTGGAGGGCTACACCTTC. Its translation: CVRSQEGVEGYTF.

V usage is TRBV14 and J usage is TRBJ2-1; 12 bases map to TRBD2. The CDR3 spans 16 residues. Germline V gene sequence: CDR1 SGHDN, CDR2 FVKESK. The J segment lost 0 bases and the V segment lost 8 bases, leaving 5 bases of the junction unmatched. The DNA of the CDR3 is TGTGCCAGCGCGACTAGCGGGGGATTCTCCTACAATGAGCAGTTCTTC. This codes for CASATSGGFSYNEQFF.

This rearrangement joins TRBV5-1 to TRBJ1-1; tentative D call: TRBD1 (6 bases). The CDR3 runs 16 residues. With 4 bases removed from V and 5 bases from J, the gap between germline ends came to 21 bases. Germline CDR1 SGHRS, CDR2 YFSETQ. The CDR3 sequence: CASSPESGASGTEAFF. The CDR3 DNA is TGCGCCAGCAGCCCGGAGTCGGGGGCGAGTGGAACTGAAGCTTTCTTT.

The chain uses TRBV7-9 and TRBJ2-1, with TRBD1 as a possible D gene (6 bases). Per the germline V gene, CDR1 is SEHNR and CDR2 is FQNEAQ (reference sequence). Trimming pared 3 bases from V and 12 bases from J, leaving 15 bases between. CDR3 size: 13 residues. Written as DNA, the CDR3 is TGTGCCAGCAGCTTGGGACATGGCGTTGGGCAGTTCTTC. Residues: CASSLGHGVGQFF.

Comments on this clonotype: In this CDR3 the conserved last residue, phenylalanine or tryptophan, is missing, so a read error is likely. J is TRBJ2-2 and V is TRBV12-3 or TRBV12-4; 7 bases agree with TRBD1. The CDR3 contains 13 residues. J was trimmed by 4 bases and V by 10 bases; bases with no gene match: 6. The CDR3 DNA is TGTGCCAACCGGGACAGAGTCACCGGGGAGCTGTTTTCT. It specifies CANRDRVTGELFS.

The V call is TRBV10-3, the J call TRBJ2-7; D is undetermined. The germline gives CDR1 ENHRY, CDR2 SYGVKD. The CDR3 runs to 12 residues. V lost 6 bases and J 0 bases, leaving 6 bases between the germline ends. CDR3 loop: CAIRLSSYEQYF. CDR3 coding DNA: TGTGCCATCAGGCTCAGCTCCTACGAGCAGTACTTC.

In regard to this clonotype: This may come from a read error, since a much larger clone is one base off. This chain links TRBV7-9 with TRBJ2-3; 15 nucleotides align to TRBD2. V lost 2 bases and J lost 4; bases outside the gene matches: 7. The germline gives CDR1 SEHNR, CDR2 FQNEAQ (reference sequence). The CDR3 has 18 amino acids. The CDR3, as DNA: TGTGCCAGCAGCTTACCCGGACTAGCGGGGGGGCTCGCAGATACGCAGTATTTT. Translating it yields CASSLPGLAGGLADTQYF.